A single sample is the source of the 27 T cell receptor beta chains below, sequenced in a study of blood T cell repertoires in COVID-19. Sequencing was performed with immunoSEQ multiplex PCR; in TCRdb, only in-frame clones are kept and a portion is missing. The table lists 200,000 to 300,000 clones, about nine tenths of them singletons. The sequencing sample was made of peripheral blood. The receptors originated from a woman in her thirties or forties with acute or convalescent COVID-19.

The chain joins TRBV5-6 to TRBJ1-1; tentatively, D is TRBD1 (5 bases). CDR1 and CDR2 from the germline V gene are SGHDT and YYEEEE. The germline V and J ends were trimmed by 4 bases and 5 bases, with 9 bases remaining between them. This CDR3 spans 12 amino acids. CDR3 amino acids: CASSVRVTEAFF. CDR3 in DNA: TGTGCCAGCAGCGTCAGGGTAACTGAAGCTTTCTTT.

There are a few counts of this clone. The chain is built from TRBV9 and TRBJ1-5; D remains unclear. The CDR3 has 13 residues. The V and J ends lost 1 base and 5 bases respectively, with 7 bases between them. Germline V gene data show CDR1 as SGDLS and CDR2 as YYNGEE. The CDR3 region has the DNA TGTGCCAGCAGCGTAATCCCTTATCAGCCCCAGCATTTT. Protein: CASSVIPYQPQHF.

The CDR3, as DNA: TGTGCCAGCAGCTTGGACAGATATTCCTACGAGCAGTACGTC. It specifies CASSLDRYSYEQYV. The J gene is TRBJ2-7, the V gene TRBV7-9, with D perhaps matching TRBD1 (6 bases). CDR3 length: 14 residues. Trimming shortened V by 3 bases and J by 1 base, and 10 bases separated the two germline ends. From germline, CDR1 is SEHNR and CDR2 FQNEAQ (reference sequence).

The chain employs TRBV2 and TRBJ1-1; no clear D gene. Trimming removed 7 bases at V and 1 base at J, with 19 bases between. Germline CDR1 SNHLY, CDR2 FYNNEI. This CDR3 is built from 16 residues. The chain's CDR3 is CASIRGLLLRNTEAFF. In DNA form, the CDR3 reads TGTGCCAGCATACGTGGACTTCTGCTAAGGAACACTGAAGCTTTCTTT.

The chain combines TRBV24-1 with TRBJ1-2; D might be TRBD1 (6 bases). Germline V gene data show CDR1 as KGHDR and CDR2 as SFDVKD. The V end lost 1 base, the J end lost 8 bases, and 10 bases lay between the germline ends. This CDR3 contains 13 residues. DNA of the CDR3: TGTGCCACCAGTGATTTCAGCAGGGGAGGCTACACCTTC. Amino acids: CATSDFSRGGYTF.

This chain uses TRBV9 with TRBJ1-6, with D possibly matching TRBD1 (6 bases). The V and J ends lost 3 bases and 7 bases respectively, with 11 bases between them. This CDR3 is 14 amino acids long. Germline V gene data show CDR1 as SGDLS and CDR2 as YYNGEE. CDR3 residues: CASSDRDKNSPLHF. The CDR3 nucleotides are TGTGCCAGCAGCGACCGGGACAAGAATTCACCCCTCCACTTT.

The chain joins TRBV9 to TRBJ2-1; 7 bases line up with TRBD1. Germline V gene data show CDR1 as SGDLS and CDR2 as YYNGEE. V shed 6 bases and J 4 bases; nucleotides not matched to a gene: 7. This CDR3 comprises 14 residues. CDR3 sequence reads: CASTPGQPYNEQFF. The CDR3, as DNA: TGTGCCAGCACTCCGGGACAGCCATACAATGAGCAGTTCTTC.

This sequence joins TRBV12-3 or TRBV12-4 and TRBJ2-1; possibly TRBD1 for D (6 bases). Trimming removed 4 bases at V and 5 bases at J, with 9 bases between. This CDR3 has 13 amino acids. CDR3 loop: CASSWPGDNEQFF. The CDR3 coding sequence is TGTGCCAGCAGTTGGCCAGGGGACAATGAGCAGTTCTTC.

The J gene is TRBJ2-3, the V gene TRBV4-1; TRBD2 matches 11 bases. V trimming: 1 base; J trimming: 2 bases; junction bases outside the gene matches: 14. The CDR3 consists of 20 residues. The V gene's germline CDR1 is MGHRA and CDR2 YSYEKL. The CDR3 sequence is CASSQVLGGRTSGHTDTQYF. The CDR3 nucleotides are TGCGCCAGCAGCCAAGTCCTAGGAGGTCGGACTAGCGGGCACACAGATACGCAGTATTTT.

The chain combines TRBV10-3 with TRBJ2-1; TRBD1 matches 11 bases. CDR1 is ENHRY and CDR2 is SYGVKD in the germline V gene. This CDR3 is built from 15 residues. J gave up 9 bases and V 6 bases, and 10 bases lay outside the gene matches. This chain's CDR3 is CAISNPGTGGREQFF. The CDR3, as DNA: TGTGCCATCAGCAACCCCGGGACAGGGGGTCGTGAGCAGTTCTTC.

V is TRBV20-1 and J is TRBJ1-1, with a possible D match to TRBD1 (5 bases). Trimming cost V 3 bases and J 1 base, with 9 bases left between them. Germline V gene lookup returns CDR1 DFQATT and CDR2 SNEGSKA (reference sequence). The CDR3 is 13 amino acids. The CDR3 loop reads CSASIQENTEAFF. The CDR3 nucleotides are TGCAGTGCTAGTATACAGGAGAACACTGAAGCTTTCTTT.

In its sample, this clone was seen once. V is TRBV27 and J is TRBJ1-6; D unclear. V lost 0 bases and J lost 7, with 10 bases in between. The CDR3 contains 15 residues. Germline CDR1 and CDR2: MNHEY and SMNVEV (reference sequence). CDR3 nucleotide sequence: TGTGCCAGCAGTTTATCGCAGGCAGGAAATTCACCCCTCCACTTT. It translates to CASSLSQAGNSPLHF.

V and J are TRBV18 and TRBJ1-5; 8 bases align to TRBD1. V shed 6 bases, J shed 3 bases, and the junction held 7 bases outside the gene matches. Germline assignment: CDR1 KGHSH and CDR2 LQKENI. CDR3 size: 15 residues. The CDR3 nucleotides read TGTGCCAGCTCTGGACAGGGCGTAGACAATCAGCCCCAGCATTTT. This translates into CASSGQGVDNQPQHF. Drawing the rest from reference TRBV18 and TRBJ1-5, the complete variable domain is NAGVMQNPRHLVRRRGQEARLRCSPMKGHSHVYWYRQLPEEGLKFMVYLQKENIIDESGMPKERFSAEFPKEGPSILRIQQVVRGDSAAYFCASSGQGVDNQPQHFGDGTRLSIL.

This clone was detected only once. The CDR3 protein is CASSTENYGYTF. The CDR3 DNA follows: TGTGCCAGCTCGACAGAAAACTATGGCTACACCTTC. The chain carries TRBV18 and TRBJ1-2; D might be TRBD1 (5 bases). V lost 6 bases and J lost 2, with 7 bases in between. This CDR3 spans 12 amino acids. Germline CDR1 is KGHSH and CDR2 is LQKENI.

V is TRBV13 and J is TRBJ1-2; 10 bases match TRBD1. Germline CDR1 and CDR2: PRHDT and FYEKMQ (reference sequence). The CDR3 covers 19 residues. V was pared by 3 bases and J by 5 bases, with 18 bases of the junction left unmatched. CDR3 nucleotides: TGTGCCAGCAGCTTTTCCCCCCGGGACAGGGGCATTGGTGGGTATGGCTACACCTTC. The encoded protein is CASSFSPRDRGIGGYGYTF.

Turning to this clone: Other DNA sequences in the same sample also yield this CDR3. As DNA, the CDR3 is TGTGCCAGCAGTTTATCAGGGGCTAACTATGGCTACACCTTC. It is translated as CASSLSGANYGYTF. The chain uses TRBV27 and TRBJ1-2; D perhaps matches TRBD1 (5 bases). The CDR3 has 14 amino acids. Trimming left V 0 bases short and J 0 bases short, with 5 bases between. The V gene's germline CDR1 is MNHEY and CDR2 SMNVEV (reference sequence).

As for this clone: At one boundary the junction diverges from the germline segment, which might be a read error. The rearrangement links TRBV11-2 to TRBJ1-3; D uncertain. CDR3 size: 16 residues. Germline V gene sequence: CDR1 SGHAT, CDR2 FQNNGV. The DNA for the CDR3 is TGTGCCAGCAGCGTAGATGCGGCCCTCTCTGGAAACACCATATATTTT. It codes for CASSVDAALSGNTIYF. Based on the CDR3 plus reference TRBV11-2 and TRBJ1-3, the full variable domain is EAGVAQSPRYKIIEKRQSVAFWCNPISGHATLYWYQQILGQGPKLLIQFQNNGVVDDSQLPKDRFSAERLKGVDSTLKIQPAKLEDSAVYLCASSVDAALSGNTIYFGEGSWLTVV.

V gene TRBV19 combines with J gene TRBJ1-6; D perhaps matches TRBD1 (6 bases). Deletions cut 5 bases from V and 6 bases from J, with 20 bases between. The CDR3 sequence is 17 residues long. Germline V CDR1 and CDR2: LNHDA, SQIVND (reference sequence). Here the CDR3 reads CASSSLWGQGGNSPLHF. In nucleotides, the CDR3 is TGTGCCAGTAGTTCGTTATGGGGGCAAGGAGGTAATTCACCCCTCCACTTT.

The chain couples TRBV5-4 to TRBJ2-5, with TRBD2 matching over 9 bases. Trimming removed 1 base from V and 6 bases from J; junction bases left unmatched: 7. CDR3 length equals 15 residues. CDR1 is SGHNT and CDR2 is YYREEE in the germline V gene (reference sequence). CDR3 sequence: CASSLMRGGPKTQYF. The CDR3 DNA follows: TGTGCCAGCAGCTTGATGCGGGGGGGCCCGAAGACCCAGTACTTC.

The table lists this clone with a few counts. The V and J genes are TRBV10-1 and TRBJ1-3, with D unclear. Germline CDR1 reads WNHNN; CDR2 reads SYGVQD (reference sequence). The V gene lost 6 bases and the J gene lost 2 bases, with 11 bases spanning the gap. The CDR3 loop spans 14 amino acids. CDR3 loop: CASSRDTAGNTIYF. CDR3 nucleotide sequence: TGCGCCAGCAGCCGAGACACAGCTGGAAACACCATATATTTT.

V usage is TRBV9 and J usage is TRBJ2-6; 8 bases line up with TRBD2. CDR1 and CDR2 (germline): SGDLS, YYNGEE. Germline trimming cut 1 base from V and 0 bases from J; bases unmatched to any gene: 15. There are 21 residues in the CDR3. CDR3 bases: TGTGCCAGCAGCGTAACCGCGGGGGGACCGACAATCGGCTCTGGGGCCAACGTCCTGACTTTC. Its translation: CASSVTAGGPTIGSGANVLTF.

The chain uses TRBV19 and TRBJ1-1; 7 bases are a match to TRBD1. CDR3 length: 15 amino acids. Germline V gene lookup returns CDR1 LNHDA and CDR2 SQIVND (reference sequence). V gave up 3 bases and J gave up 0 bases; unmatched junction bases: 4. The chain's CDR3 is CASSIGDSMNTEAFF. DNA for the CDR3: TGTGCCAGTAGTATTGGGGACAGCATGAACACTGAAGCTTTCTTT.

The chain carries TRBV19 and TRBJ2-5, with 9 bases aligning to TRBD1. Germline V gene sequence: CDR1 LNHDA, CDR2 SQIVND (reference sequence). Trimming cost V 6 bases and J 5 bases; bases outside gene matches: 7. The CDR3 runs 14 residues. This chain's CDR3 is CASSGTGTGETQYF. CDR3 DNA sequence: TGTGCCAGTAGCGGAACCGGGACAGGGGAGACCCAGTACTTC.

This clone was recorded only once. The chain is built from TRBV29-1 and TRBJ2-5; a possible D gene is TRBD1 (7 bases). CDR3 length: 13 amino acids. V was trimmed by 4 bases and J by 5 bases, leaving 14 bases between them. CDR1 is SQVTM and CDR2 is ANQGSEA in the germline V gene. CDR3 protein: CSVVGGGGETQYF. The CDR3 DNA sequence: TGCAGCGTTGTAGGAGGGGGCGGCGAGACCCAGTACTTC.

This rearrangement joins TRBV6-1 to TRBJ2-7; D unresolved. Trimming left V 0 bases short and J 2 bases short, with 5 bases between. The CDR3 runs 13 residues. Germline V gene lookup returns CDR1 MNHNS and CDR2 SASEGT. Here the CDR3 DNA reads TGTGCCAGCAGTGAAGCAGAGACCTACGAGCAGTACGTC. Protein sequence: CASSEAETYEQYV.

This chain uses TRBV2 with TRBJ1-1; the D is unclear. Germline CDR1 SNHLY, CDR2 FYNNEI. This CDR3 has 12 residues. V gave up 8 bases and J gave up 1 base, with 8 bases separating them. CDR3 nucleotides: TGTGCCAGCCTAGAAAGGAACACTGAAGCTTTCTTT. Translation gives CASLERNTEAFF.

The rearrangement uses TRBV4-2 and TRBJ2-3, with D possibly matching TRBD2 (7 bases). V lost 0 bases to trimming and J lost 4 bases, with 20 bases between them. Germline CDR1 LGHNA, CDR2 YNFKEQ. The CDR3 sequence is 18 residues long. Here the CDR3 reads CASSQEAIGGPWADTQYF. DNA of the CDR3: TGTGCCAGCAGCCAAGAGGCGATCGGGGGGCCCTGGGCAGATACGCAGTATTTT.